The next 13 T cell receptor beta chains were all read from a single sample in a study of blood T cell repertoires in COVID-19 (dated by TCRdb to the early 2020s). The library was built by means of the immunoSEQ multiplex PCR assay. The immuneACCESS repertoire file appears here via TCRdb, limited to in-frame rearrangements. These files lack a portion of the clones; in checked studies, under half of the deficit traces to unresolved V genes, and the cause of the others is not known. The sample records a few hundred thousand clones, approximately 92% of which are singletons. The ten largest clones add up to approximately 2.6% of the sample. Sequencing input: peripheral blood. The receptors originated from a person aged 18-30 years with COVID-19, enrolled during active disease.

J is TRBJ2-7 and V is TRBV15; maybe TRBD1 (6 bases). Germline CDR1 LNHNV, CDR2 YYDKDF (reference sequence). V was clipped by 0 bases and J by 1 base, with 10 bases between them. The CDR3 is 15 residues long. The CDR3 spells CATSRDQTGSYEQYF. The CDR3 nucleotides read TGTGCCACCAGCAGAGACCAGACAGGATCCTACGAGCAGTACTTC.

The V gene is TRBV19, the J gene TRBJ1-5; D may be TRBD1 (6 bases). V gave up 4 bases and J gave up 0 bases, with 7 bases separating them. This CDR3 spans 14 amino acids. The V gene's germline CDR1 is LNHDA and CDR2 SQIVND (reference sequence). The CDR3, as DNA: TGTGCCAGTAGTAAGGACAGTAGCAATCAGCCCCAGCATTTT. Its translation is CASSKDSSNQPQHF.

The table lists this clone with a count of one. The J gene is TRBJ2-1, the V gene TRBV10-3, with 14 bases matching TRBD2. Germline CDR1 and CDR2: ENHRY and SYGVKD. This CDR3 comprises 14 residues. J gave up 10 bases and V 7 bases, and 6 bases lay outside the gene matches. The CDR3: CAITQGLAGVEQFF. The CDR3 DNA is TGTGCCATCACACAGGGACTAGCGGGAGTAGAGCAGTTCTTC.

This clone was counted once. The chain's CDR3 is CASSQAAGPTTVYEQYF. In nucleotides, the CDR3 is TGTGCCAGCAGCCAAGCGGCAGGGCCTACGACGGTCTACGAGCAGTACTTC. The rearrangement links TRBV14 to TRBJ2-7; D possibly corresponds to TRBD1 (5 bases). The germline V and J ends were trimmed by 1 base and 3 bases, with 19 bases remaining between them. From germline, CDR1 is SGHDN and CDR2 FVKESK. The CDR3 is made up of 17 amino acids.

The genes are TRBV2 and TRBJ1-2; the D gene is possibly TRBD1 (5 bases). Trimming removed 7 bases at V and 0 bases at J, with 12 bases between. This CDR3 is built from 14 residues. Germline loops: CDR1 SNHLY, CDR2 FYNNEI. The CDR3 nucleotides are TGTGCCAGCACCCGACAGAGTGCTAACTATGGCTACACCTTC. Its translation: CASTRQSANYGYTF. Supplemented by reference TRBV2 and TRBJ1-2, the full variable domain reads EPEVTQTPSHQVTQMGQEVILRCVPISNHLYFYWYRQILGQKVEFLVSFYNNEISEKSEIFDDQFSVERPDGSNFTLKIRSTKLEDSAMYFCASTRQSANYGYTFGSGTRLTVV.

The chain uses TRBV5-1 and TRBJ2-2; TRBD2 might be the D (5 bases). Germline lookup yields CDR1 SGHRS and CDR2 YFSETQ. The CDR3 covers 16 residues. With 0 bases removed from V and 6 bases from J, the gap between germline ends came to 15 bases. The CDR3 here is CASSLGGAEGAGELFF. CDR3 DNA: TGCGCCAGCAGCTTGGGGGGAGCCGAAGGCGCCGGGGAGCTGTTTTTT.

This clone occurred once. The chain links TRBV6-5 to TRBJ2-1, with TRBD1 as a possible D gene (5 bases). This CDR3 is 15 amino acids long. V was clipped by 6 bases and J by 4 bases, with 16 bases between them. Germline CDR1 reads MNHEY; CDR2 reads SVGAGI. CDR3 DNA: TGTGCCAGCAGCTCCGGGTTCTCAGGGTACAATGAGCAGTTCTTC. Protein sequence: CASSSGFSGYNEQFF.

This chain links TRBV3-1 (or the pseudogene TRBV3-2) with TRBJ2-7, with TRBD1 identical over 9 bases. Unmatched junction bases numbered 9, after V lost 1 base and J lost 2 bases. The CDR3 contains 17 residues. From germline, CDR1 is LGHDT and CDR2 YNNKEL (reference sequence). The CDR3 bases are TGTGCCAGCAGCCAAGTGGCTACAGGGGGCGCACCCTACGAGCAGTACTTC. It translates to CASSQVATGGAPYEQYF.

The rearrangement joins TRBV24-1 to TRBJ1-4; D possibly corresponds to TRBD1 (5 bases). The CDR3 is 17 amino acids. Germline V CDR1 and CDR2: KGHDR, SFDVKD. V lost 4 bases, J lost 2 bases, and 16 bases lay in between. CDR3 protein: CATSDLTLGATNEKLFF. DNA for the CDR3: TGTGCCACCAGTGACCTGACACTTGGGGCGACTAATGAAAAACTGTTTTTT.

CDR3 residues: CASSRQGVQPQHF. DNA for the CDR3: TGTGCCAGCAGTCGACAGGGGGTTCAGCCCCAGCATTTT. V gene TRBV12-3 or TRBV12-4 combines with J gene TRBJ1-5; 9 bases map to TRBD1. V was pared by 5 bases and J by 6 bases, with 2 bases of the junction left unmatched. This CDR3 is 13 amino acids long.

The chain employs TRBV3-1 (or the pseudogene TRBV3-2) and TRBJ2-7; 7 bases map to TRBD1. This CDR3 contains 13 residues. V dropped 4 bases and J dropped 6; count of bases not matched to a gene: 6. The germline CDR1 and CDR2 sequences are LGHDT and YNNKEL (reference sequence). The CDR3 reads CASSRYRGAEQYF. The CDR3 coding sequence is TGTGCCAGCAGCCGATACAGGGGCGCCGAGCAGTACTTC.

In the case of this clone: Other DNA sequences in the sample encode the same CDR3. The chain joins TRBV12-3 or TRBV12-4 to TRBJ1-1, with 8 bases that match TRBD1. This CDR3 contains 13 residues. J lost 2 bases, V lost 7 bases, and 3 bases had no gene match. The DNA of the CDR3 is TGTGCCAGCATTCAGGGGGCAAACACTGAAGCTTTCTTT. Protein product: CASIQGANTEAFF.

V and J are TRBV4-1 and TRBJ2-7; D might be TRBD2 (6 bases). Germline V lookup: CDR1 MGHRA, CDR2 YSYEKL. This CDR3 has 16 amino acids. V shed 0 bases and J shed 7 bases, with 19 bases lying between them. CDR3 region: CASSQDSLAGGVEQYF. CDR3 in DNA: TGCGCCAGCAGCCAAGATAGCCTCGCCGGCGGGGTAGAGCAGTACTTC.